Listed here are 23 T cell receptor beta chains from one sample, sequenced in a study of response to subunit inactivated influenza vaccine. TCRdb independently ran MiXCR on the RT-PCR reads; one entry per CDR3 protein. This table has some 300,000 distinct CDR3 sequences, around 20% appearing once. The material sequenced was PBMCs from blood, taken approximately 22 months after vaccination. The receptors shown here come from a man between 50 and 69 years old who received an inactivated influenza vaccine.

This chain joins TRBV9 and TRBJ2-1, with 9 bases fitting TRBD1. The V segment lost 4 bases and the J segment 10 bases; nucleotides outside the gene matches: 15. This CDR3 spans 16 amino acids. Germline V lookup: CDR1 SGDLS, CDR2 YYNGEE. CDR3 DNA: TGTGCCAGCAGCTTGGAGCCCGGGACAGGGAAGGGCGAGCAGTTCTTC. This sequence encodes CASSLEPGTGKGEQFF.

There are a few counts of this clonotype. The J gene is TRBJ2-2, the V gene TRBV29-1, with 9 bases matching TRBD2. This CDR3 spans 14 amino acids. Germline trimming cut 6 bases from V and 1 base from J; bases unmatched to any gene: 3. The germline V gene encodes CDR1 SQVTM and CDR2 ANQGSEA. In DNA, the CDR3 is TGCAGCGTGCGACTAGCGGAGAACACCGGGGAGCTGTTTTTT. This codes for CSVRLAENTGELFF.

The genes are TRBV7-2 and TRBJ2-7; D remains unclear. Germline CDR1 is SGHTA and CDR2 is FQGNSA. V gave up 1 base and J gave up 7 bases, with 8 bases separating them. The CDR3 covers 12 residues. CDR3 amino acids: CASSLDYVEQYF. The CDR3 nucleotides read TGTGCCAGCAGCTTAGATTACGTGGAGCAGTACTTC.

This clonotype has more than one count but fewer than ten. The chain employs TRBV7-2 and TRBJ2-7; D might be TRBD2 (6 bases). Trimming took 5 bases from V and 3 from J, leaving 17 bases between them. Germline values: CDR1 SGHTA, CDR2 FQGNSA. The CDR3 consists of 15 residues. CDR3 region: CASSRPGTGFYEQYF. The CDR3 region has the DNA TGTGCCAGCAGCCGTCCCGGGACTGGTTTCTACGAGCAGTACTTC.

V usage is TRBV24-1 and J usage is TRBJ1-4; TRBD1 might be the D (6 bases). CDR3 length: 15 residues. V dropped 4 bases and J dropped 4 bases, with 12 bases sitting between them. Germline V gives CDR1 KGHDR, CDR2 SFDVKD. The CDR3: CATSDRTDYNEKLFF. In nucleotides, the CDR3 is TGTGCCACCAGTGACCGGACAGATTATAATGAAAAACTGTTTTTT.

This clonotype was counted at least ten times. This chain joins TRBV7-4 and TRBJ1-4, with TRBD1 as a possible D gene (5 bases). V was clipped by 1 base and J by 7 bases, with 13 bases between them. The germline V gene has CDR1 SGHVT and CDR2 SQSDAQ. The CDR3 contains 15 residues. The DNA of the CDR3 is TGTGCCAGCAGCTTAGGACTTCCTAGGGGTGAAAAACTGTTTTTT. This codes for CASSLGLPRGEKLFF.

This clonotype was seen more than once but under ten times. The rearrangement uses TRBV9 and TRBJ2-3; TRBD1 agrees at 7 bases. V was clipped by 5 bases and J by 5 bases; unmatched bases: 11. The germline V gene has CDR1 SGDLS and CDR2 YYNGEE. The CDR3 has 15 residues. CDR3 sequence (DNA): TGTGCCAGCAGTTCAGACAGGGCAAGAAGAGATACGCAGTATTTT. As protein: CASSSDRARRDTQYF.

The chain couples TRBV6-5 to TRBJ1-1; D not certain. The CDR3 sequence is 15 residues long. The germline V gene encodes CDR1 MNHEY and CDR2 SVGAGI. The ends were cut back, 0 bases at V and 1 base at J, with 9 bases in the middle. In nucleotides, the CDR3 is TGTGCCAGCAGTTACTCGATGGGCTCGAACACTGAAGCTTTCTTT. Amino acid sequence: CASSYSMGSNTEAFF.

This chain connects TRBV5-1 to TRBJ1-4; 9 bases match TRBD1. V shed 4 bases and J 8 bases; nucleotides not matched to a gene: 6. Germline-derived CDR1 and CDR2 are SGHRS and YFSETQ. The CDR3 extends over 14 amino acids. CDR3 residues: CASSTGQGREKLFF. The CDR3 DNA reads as TGCGCCAGCAGCACAGGACAGGGGAGGGAAAAACTGTTTTTT.

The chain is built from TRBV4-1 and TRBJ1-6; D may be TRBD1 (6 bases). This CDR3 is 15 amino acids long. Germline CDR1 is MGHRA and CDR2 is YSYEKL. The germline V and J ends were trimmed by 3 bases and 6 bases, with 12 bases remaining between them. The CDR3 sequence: CASSQGALGNSPLHF. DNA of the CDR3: TGCGCCAGCAGCCAGGGGGCGCTGGGTAATTCACCCCTCCACTTT.

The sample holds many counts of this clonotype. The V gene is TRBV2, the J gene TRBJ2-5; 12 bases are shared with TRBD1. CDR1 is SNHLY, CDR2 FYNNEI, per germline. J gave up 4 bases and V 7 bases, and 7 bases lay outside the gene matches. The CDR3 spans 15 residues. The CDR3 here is CASTYQGQGAETQYF. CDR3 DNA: TGTGCCAGCACCTATCAGGGACAGGGGGCAGAGACCCAGTACTTC.

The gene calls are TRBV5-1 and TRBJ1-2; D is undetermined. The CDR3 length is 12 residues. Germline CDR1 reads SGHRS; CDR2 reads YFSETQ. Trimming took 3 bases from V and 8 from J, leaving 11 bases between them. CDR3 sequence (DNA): TGCGCCAGCAGCTACCAACAAGAAGGCTACACCTTC. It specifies CASSYQQEGYTF. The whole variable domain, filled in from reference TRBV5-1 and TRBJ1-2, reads KAGVTQTPRYLIKTRGQQVTLSCSPISGHRSVSWYQQTPGQGLQFLFEYFSETQRNKGNFPGRFSGRQFSNSRSEMNVSTLELGDSALYLCASSYQQEGYTFGSGTRLTVV.

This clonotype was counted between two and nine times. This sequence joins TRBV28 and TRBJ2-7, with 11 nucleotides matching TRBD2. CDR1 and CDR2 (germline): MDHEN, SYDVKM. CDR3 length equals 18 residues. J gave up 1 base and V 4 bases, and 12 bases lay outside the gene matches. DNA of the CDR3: TGTGCCAGCAGTTCGATAACTAGCGGGAGCGGTTCTTCCTACGAGCAGTACTTC. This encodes CASSSITSGSGSSYEQYF.

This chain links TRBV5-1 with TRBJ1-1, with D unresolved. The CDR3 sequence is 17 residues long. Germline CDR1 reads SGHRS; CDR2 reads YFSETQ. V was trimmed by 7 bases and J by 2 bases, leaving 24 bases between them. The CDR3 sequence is CASDYSGSSWPNTEAFF. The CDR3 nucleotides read TGCGCCAGCGACTACTCGGGGTCTTCGTGGCCTAACACTGAAGCTTTCTTT.

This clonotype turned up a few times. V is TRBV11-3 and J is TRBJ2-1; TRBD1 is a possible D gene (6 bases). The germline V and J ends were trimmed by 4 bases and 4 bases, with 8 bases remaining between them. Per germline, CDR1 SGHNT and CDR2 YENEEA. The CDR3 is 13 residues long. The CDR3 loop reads CASSSGQYNEQFF. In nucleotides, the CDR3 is TGTGCCAGCAGCTCCGGACAGTACAATGAGCAGTTCTTC.

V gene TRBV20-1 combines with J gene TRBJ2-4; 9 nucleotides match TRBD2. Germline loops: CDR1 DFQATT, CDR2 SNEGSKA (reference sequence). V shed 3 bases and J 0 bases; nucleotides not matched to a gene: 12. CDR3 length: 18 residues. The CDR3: CSASPASGTNVAKNIQYF. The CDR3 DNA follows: TGCAGTGCTAGTCCGGCTAGCGGGACCAACGTAGCCAAAAACATTCAGTACTTC.

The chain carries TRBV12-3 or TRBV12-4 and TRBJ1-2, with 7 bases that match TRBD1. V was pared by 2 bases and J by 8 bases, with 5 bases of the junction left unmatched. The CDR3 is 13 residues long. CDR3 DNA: TGTGCCAGCAGTTTAAGGCGGGACAGAGGCTACACCTTC. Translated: CASSLRRDRGYTF.

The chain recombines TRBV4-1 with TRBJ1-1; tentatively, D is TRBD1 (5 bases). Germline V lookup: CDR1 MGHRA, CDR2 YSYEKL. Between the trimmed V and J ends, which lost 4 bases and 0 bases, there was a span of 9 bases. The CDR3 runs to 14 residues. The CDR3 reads CASSPQGVNTEAFF. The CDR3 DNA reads TGCGCCAGCAGCCCCCAAGGGGTGAACACTGAAGCTTTCTTT.

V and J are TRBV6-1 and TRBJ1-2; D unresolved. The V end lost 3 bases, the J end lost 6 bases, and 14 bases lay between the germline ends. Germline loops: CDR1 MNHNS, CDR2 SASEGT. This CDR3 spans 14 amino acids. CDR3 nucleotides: TGTGCCAGCAGTGAGGGAGGGTCACGCCATGGCTACACCTTC. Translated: CASSEGGSRHGYTF.

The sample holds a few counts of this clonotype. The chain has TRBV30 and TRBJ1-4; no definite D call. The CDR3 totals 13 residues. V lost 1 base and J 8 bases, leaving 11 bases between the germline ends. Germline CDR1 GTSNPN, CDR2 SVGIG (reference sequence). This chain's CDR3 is CAWSAGLQEKLFF. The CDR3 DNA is TGTGCCTGGAGTGCAGGCCTACAGGAAAAACTGTTTTTT.

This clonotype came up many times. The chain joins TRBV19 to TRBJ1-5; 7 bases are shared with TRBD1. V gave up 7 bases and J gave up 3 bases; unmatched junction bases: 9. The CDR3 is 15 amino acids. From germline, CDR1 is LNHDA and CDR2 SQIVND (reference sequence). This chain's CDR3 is CASKTGTANNQPQHF. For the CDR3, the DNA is TGTGCCAGTAAGACCGGGACAGCCAACAATCAGCCCCAGCATTTT.

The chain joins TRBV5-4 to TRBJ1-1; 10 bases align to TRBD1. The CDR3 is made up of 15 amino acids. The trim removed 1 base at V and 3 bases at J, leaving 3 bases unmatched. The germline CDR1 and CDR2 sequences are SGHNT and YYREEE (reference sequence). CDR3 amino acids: CASSLLGTGDTEAFF. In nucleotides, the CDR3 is TGTGCCAGCAGCTTGTTAGGGACAGGGGACACTGAAGCTTTCTTT. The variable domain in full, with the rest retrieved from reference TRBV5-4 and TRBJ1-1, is ETGVTQSPTHLIKTRGQQVTLRCSSQSGHNTVSWYQQALGQGPQFIFQYYREEENGRGNFPPRFSGLQFPNYSSELNVNALELDDSALYLCASSLLGTGDTEAFFGQGTRLTVV.

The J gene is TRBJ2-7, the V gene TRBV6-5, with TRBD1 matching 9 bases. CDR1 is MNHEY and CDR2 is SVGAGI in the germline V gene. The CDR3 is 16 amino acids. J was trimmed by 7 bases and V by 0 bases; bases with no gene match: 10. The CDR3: CASSYSLGQGTGEQYF. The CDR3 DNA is TGTGCCAGCAGTTACTCTCTGGGACAGGGTACCGGGGAGCAGTACTTC.